This T cell receptor beta chain was captured by sequencing in a study of sequential checkpoint blockade in melanoma. The sample's treatment: randomized to nivolumab then ipilimumab (arm A) or the reverse (arm B). The assay was immunoSEQ multiplex PCR, and TCRdb's table has in-frame clones only and misses some. Of some 7,500 clones listed, about a quarter are singletons. This TCR was sampled from a human donor with melanoma. Sequenced here: tumor tissue (inferred from file names), sampled from a patient given nivolumab and ipilimumab in sequence.

The CDR3 bases are TGTGCCAGCAGCGCTAGACTAGCGGGGTCCTACAATGAGCAGTTCTTC. Protein sequence: CASSARLAGSYNEQFF. This chain joins TRBV6-8 and TRBJ2-1, with 11 bases lining up with TRBD2. J was trimmed by 1 base and V by 6 bases; bases with no gene match: 5. CDR3 size: 16 residues. CDR1 and CDR2 (germline): MNHGY, SAAAGT.